The source of this T cell receptor beta chain is a study of control samples from healthy donors and cancer patients. The germline CDR1 and CDR2 sequences are SNHLY and FYNNEI. Trimming removed 9 bases from V and 9 bases from J, with 18 bases in between. This CDR3 contains 14 residues. Only in-frame clones appear in the TCRdb table, and some are missing; sequencing was by immunoSEQ multiplex PCR. This sample has about 82,000 clones, with 70% to 90% found just once. This receptor was identified in a man between 45 and 60 years old in good health. The sequenced sample was blood. The V call is TRBV2, the J call TRBJ2-6; maybe TRBD1 (6 bases). The CDR3 reads CARRTGLEVNVLTF. CDR3 DNA: TGTGCCAGAAGAACAGGGCTAGAGGTCAACGTCCTGACTTTC.